A single sample is the source of the 6 T cell receptor beta chains below, sequenced in a study of T cells in tuberculosis. Sequencing was performed with immunoSEQ multiplex PCR; in TCRdb, only in-frame clones are kept and a portion is missing. The table shows about 25,000 clones, with over 85% occurring only once. What was sequenced was PBMCs. The receptors shown here come from a donor under 30 with latent tuberculosis or without tuberculosis infection. Some clones in this sample may be carry-over from other donors' samples.

The rearrangement links TRBV2 to TRBJ2-6; D possibly corresponds to TRBD1 (7 bases). The CDR3 has 17 amino acids. Trimming removed 8 bases from V and 0 bases from J, with 17 bases in between. Germline V gene data show CDR1 as SNHLY and CDR2 as FYNNEI. The CDR3 here is CASQVRDRTSGANVLTF. Here the CDR3 DNA reads TGTGCCAGCCAGGTGCGGGACAGAACCTCTGGGGCCAACGTCCTGACTTTC.

V usage is TRBV7-9 and J usage is TRBJ2-2; 8 bases match TRBD2. Trimming at V came to 9 bases and at J to 3 bases, leaving 21 bases not matched to a gene. Germline CDR1 SEHNR, CDR2 FQNEAQ (reference sequence). CDR3 length equals 19 residues. CDR3 protein: CASVLRRGAELQDTGELFF. CDR3 nucleotide sequence: TGTGCCAGTGTTCTAAGGCGGGGGGCCGAACTTCAGGACACCGGGGAGCTGTTTTTT.

The chain is built from TRBV11-2 and TRBJ2-7, with 9 bases aligning to TRBD1. V lost 8 bases, J lost 3 bases, and 8 bases stayed unmatched. Germline CDR1 and CDR2: SGHAT and FQNNGV. There are 14 residues in the CDR3. CDR3 in DNA: TGTGCCAGCCGAATACGGGGACAGGGCTACGAGCAGTACTTC. Residues: CASRIRGQGYEQYF.

The chain joins TRBV18 to TRBJ2-7; D is perhaps TRBD1 (6 bases). This CDR3 spans 13 amino acids. Germline V gene sequence: CDR1 KGHSH, CDR2 LQKENI. Trimming shortened V by 2 bases and J by 4 bases, and 9 bases separated the two germline ends. CDR3 region: CASSPRQGYEQYF. The CDR3 bases are TGTGCCAGCTCACCAAGGCAGGGGTACGAGCAGTACTTC.

This clone was counted between two and nine times. Other DNA sequences within the sample encode an identical CDR3. V and J are TRBV29-1 and TRBJ1-1, with D hard to call. The V end was cut by 4 bases, the J end by 4 bases, with 7 bases between. Germline V gives CDR1 SQVTM, CDR2 ANQGSEA. The CDR3 sequence is 11 residues long. The CDR3 sequence is CSVVGVTEAFF. For the CDR3, the DNA is TGCAGCGTTGTGGGAGTCACTGAAGCTTTCTTT.

This chain links TRBV4-1 with TRBJ2-7; TRBD1 matches 10 bases. This CDR3 has 18 residues. Per germline, CDR1 MGHRA and CDR2 YSYEKL. The V segment lost 1 base and the J segment 2 bases; nucleotides outside the gene matches: 11. CDR3 sequence (DNA): TGCGCCAGCAGCCAAGCAAGGGGGGCCGGACAGGGGGCCTACGAGCAGTACTTC. Amino acids: CASSQARGAGQGAYEQYF.